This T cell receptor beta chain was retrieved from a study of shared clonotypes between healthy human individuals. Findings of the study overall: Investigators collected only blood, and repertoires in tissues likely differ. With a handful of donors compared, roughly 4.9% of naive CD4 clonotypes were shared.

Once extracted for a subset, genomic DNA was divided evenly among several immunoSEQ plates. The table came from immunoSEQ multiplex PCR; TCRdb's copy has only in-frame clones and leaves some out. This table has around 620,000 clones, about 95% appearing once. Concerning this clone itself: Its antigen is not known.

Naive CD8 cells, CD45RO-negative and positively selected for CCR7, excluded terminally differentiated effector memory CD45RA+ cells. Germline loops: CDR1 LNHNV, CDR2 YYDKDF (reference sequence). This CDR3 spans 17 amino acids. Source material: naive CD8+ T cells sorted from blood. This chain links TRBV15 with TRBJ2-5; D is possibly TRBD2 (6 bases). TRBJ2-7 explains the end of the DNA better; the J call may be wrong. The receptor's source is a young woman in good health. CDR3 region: CATSSKPNWGEPYEQYF. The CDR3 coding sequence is TGTGCCACCAGCAGTAAGCCCAATTGGGGGGAACCCTACGAGCAGTACTTC.